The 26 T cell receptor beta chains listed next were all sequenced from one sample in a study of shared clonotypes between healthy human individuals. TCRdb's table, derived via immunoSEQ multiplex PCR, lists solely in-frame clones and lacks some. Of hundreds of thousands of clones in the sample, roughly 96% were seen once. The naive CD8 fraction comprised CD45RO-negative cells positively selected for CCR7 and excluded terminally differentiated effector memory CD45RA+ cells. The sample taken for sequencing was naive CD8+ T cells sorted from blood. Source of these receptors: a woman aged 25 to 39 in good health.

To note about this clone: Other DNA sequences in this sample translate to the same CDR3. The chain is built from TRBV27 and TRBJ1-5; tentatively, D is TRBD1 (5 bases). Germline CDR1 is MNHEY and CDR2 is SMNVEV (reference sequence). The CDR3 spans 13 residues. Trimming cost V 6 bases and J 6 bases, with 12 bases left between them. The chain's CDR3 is CASSSGGGQPQHF. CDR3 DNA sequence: TGTGCCAGCAGCTCCGGGGGGGGTCAGCCCCAGCATTTT.

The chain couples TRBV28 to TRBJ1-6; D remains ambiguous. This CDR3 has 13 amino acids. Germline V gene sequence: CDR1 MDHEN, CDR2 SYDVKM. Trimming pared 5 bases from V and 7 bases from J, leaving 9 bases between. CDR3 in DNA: TGTGCCAGCAGTATCCGGTCAAATTCACCCCTCCACTTT. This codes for CASSIRSNSPLHF.

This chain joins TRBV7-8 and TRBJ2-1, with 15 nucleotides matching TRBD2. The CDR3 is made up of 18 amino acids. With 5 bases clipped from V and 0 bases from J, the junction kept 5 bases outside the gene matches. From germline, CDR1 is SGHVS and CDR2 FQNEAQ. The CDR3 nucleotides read TGTGCCAGCAGCGCAGGACTAGCGGGAGGGAGCTCCTACAATGAGCAGTTCTTC. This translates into CASSAGLAGGSSYNEQFF.

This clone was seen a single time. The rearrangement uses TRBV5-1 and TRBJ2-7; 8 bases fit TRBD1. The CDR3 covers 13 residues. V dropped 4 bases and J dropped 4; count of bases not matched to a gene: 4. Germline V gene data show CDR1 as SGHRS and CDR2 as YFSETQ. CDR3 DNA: TGCGCCAGCAGCGAGGACAGGGTTTACGAGCAGTACTTC. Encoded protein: CASSEDRVYEQYF. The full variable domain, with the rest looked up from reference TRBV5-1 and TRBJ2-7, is KAGVTQTPRYLIKTRGQQVTLSCSPISGHRSVSWYQQTPGQGLQFLFEYFSETQRNKGNFPGRFSGRQFSNSRSEMNVSTLELGDSALYLCASSEDRVYEQYFGPGTRLTVT.

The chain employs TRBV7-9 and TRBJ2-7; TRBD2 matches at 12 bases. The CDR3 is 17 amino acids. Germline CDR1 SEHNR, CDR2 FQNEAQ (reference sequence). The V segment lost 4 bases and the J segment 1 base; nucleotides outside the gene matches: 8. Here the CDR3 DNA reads TGTGCCAGCAGCTCCGGGACTAGCGGGTTGCCGTCCTACGAGCAGTACTTC. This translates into CASSSGTSGLPSYEQYF. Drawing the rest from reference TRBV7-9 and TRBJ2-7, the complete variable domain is DTGVSQNPRHKITKRGQNVTFRCDPISEHNRLYWYRQTLGQGPEFLTYFQNEAQLEKSRLLSDRFSAERPKGSFSTLEIQRTEQGDSAMYLCASSSGTSGLPSYEQYFGPGTRLTVT.

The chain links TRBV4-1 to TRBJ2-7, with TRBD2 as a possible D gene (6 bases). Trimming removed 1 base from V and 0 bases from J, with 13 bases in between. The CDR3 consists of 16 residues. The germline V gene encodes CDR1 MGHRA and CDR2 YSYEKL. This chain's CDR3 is CASSQGYSGLSYEQYF. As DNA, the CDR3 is TGCGCCAGCAGCCAAGGGTATAGCGGTCTCTCCTACGAGCAGTACTTC.

This chain's CDR3 is CASSYSTGAEQYF. The CDR3 DNA reads TGTGCCAGCAGTTACTCGACGGGGGCCGAGCAGTACTTC. The chain couples TRBV6-5 to TRBJ2-5; D possibly matches TRBD1 or TRBD2 (6 bases each). The J call may be mistaken, given a closer DNA end match to TRBJ2-7. Germline loops: CDR1 MNHEY, CDR2 SVGAGI. This CDR3 region has 13 residues.

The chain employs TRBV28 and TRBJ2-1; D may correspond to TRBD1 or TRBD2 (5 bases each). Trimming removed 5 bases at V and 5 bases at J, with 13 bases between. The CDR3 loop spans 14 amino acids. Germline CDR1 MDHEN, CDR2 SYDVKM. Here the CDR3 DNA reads TGTGCCAGCAGTGAGATAGGGGACGACAATGAGCAGTTCTTC. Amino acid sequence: CASSEIGDDNEQFF.

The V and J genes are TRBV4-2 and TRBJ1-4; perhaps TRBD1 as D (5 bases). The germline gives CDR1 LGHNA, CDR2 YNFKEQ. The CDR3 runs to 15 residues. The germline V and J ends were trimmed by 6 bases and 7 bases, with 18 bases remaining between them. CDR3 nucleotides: TGTGCCAGCAGGCCGAGGTCGGGGGGTGGTGAAAAACTGTTTTTT. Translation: CASRPRSGGGEKLFF.

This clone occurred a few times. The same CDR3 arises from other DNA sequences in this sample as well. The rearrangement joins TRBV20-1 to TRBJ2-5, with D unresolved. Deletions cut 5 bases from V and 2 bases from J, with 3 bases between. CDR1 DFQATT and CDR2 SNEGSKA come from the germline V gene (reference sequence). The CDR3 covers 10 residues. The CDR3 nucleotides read TGCAGTGCTTCGCAAGAGACCCAGTACTTC. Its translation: CSASQETQYF.

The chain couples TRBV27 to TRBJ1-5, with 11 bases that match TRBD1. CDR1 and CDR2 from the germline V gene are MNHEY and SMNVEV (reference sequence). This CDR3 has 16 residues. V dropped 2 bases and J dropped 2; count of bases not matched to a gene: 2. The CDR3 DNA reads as TGTGCCAGCAGTTTAGGGACAGGGGGTGGCAATCAGCCCCAGCATTTT. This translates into CASSLGTGGGNQPQHF.

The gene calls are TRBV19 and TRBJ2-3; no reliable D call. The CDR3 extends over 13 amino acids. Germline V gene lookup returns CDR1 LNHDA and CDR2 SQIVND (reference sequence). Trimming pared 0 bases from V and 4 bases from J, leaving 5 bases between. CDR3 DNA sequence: TGTGCCAGTAGTATAGATCATCCAGATACGCAGTATTTT. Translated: CASSIDHPDTQYF.

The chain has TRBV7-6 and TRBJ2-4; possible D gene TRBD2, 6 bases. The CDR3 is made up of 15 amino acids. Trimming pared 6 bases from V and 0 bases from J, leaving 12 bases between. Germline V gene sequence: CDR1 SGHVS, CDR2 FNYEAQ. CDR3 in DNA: TGTGCCAGCAGGCCGCTAGCGCTAGCCAAAAACATTCAGTACTTC. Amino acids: CASRPLALAKNIQYF.

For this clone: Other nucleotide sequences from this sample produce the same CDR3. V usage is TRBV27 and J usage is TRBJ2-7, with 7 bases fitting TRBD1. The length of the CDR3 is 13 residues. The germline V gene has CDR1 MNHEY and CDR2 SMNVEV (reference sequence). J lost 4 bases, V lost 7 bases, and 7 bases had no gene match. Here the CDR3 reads CASKLGTAYEQYF. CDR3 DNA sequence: TGTGCCAGCAAACTGGGGACAGCGTACGAGCAGTACTTC.

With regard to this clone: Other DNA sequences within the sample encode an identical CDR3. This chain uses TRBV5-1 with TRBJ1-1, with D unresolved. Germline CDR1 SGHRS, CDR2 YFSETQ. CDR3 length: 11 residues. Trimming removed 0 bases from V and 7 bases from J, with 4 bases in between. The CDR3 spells CASSLGSEAFF. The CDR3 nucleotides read TGCGCCAGCAGCTTGGGGAGTGAAGCTTTCTTT. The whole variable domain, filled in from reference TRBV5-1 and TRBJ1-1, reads KAGVTQTPRYLIKTRGQQVTLSCSPISGHRSVSWYQQTPGQGLQFLFEYFSETQRNKGNFPGRFSGRQFSNSRSEMNVSTLELGDSALYLCASSLGSEAFFGQGTRLTVV.

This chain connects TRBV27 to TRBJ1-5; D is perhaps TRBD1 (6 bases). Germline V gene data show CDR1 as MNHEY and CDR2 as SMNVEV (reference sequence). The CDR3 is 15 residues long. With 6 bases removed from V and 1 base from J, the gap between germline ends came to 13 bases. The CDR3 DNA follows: TGTGCCAGCAGCCCCGGAGGGGGGAGCAATCAGCCCCAGCATTTT. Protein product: CASSPGGGSNQPQHF.

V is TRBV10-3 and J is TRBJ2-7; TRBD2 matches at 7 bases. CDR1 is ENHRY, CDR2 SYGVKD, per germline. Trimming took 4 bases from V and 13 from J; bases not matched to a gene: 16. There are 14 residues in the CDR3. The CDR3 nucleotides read TGTGCCATCAGTGGCCGAGAGGGGCTAGCGGTCTCATACTTC. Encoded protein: CAISGREGLAVSYF.

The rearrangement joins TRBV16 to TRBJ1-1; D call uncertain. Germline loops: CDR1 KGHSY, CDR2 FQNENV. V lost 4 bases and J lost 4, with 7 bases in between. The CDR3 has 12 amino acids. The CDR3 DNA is TGTGCCAGCAGCCTGGATGGCACTGAAGCTTTCTTT. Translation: CASSLDGTEAFF. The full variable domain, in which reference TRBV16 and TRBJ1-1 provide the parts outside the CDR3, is GEEVAQTPKHLVRGEGQKAKLYCAPIKGHSYVFWYQQVLKNEFKFLISFQNENVFDETGMPKERFSAKCLPNSPCSLEIQATKLEDSAVYFCASSLDGTEAFFGQGTRLTVV.

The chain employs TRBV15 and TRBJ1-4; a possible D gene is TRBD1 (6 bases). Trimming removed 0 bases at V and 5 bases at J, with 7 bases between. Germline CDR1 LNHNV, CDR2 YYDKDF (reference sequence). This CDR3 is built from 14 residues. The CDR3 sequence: CATSRDGTNEKLFF. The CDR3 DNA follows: TGTGCCACCAGCAGAGATGGGACAAATGAAAAACTGTTTTTT.

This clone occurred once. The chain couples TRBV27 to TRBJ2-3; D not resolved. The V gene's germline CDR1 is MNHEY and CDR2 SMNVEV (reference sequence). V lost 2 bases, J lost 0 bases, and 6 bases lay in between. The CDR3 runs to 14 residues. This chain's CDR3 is CASSLTPSTDTQYF. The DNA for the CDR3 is TGTGCCAGCAGTTTAACCCCTAGCACAGATACGCAGTATTTT.

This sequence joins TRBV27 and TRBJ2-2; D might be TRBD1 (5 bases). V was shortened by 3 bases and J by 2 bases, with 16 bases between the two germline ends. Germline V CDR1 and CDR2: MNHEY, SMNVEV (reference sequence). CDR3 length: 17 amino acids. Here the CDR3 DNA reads TGTGCCAGCAGTTTCAACCTCTACAGGTTAAACACCGGGGAGCTGTTTTTT. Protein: CASSFNLYRLNTGELFF.

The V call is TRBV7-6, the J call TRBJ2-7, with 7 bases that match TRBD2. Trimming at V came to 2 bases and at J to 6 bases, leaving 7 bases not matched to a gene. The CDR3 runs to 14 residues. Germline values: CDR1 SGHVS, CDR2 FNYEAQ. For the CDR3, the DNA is TGTGCCAGCAGCTTAACGGGGACGGGGGGCGAGCAGTACTTC. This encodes CASSLTGTGGEQYF.

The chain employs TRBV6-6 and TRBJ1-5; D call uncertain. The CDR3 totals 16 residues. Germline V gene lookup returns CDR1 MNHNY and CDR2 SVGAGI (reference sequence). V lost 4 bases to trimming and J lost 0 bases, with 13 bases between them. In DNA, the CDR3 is TGTGCCAGCAGTTCAGAGGTTAACTATAGCAATCAGCCCCAGCATTTT. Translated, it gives CASSSEVNYSNQPQHF.

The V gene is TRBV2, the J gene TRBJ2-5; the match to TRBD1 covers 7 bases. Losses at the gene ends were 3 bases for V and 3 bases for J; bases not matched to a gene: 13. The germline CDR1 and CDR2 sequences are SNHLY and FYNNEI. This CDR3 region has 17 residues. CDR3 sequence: CASSDTGTAIFEETQYF. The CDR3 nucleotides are TGTGCCAGCAGTGATACCGGGACAGCTATTTTTGAAGAGACCCAGTACTTC. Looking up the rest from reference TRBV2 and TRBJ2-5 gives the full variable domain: EPEVTQTPSHQVTQMGQEVILRCVPISNHLYFYWYRQILGQKVEFLVSFYNNEISEKSEIFDDQFSVERPDGSNFTLKIRSTKLEDSAMYFCASSDTGTAIFEETQYFGPGTRLLVL.

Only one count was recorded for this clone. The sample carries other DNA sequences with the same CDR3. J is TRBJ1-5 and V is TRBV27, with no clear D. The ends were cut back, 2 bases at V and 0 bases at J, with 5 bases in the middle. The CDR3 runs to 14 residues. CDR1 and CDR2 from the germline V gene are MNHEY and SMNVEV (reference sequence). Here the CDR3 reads CASSLRDSNQPQHF. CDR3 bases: TGTGCCAGCAGTTTAAGAGATAGCAATCAGCCCCAGCATTTT.

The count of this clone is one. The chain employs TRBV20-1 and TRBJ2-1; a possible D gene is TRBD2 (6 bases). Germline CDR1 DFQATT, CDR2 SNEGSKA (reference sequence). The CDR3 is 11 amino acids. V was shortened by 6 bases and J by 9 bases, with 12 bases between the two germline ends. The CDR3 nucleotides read TGCAGTGCCAGGGACTGGGCTGAGCAGTTCTTC. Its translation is CSARDWAEQFF.